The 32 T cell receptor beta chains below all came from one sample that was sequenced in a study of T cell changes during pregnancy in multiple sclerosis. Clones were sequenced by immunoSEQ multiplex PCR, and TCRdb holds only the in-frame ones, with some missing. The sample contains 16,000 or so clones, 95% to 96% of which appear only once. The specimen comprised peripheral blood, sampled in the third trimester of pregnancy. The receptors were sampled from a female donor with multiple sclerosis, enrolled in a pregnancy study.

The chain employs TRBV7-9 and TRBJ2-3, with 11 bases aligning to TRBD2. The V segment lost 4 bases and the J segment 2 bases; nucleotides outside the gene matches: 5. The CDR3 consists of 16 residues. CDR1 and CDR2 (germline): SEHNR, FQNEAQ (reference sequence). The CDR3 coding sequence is TGTGCCAGCAGCTCCTTACTAGCGGGGGACACAGATACGCAGTATTTT. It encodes CASSSLLAGDTDTQYF.

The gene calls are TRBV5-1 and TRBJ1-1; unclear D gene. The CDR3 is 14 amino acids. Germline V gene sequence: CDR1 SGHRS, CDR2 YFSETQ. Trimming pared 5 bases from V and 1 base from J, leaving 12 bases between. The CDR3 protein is CASSAESRNTEAFF. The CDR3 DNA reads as TGCGCCAGCAGTGCGGAGTCGCGGAACACTGAAGCTTTCTTT.

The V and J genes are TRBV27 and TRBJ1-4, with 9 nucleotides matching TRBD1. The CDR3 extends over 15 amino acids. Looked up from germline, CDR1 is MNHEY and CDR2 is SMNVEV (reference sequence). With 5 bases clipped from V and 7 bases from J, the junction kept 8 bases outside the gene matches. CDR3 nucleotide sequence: TGTGCCAGCAGTCAAGCTGACAGGGGGTTTGAAAAACTGTTTTTT. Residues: CASSQADRGFEKLFF.

CDR3 DNA sequence: TGTGCCAGTAGTATAAGGCGGGGCTATGGCTACACCTTC. This sequence encodes CASSIRRGYGYTF. V gene TRBV19 combines with J gene TRBJ1-2; the D is unclear. The V end lost 2 bases, the J end lost 4 bases, and 8 bases lay between the germline ends. There are 13 residues in the CDR3. Germline CDR1 is LNHDA and CDR2 is SQIVND (reference sequence).

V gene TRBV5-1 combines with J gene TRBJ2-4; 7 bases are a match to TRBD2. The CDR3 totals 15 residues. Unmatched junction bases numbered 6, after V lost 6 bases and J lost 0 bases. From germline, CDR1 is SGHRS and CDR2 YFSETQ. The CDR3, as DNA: TGCGCCAGCAAACGGGGGGTGTCAGCCAAAAACATTCAGTACTTC. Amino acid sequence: CASKRGVSAKNIQYF.

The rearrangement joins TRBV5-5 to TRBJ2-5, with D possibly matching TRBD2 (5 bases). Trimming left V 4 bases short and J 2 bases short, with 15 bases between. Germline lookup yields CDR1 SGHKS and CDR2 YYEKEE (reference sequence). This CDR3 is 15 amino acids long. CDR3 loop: CASSLRASLQETQYF. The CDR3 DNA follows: TGTGCCAGCAGCCTGCGCGCTAGCCTTCAAGAGACCCAGTACTTC.

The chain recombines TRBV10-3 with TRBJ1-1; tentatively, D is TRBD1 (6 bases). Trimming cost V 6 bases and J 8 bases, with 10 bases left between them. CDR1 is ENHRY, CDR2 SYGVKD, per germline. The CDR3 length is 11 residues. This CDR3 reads CAISTGSEAFF. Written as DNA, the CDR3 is TGTGCCATCAGCACAGGGTCGGAAGCTTTCTTT.

The CDR3 DNA reads TGTGCCAGAAGCTTGGGTGGGACAGGTTGGGTCGAGCAGTACTTC. It encodes CARSLGGTGWVEQYF. The chain recombines TRBV5-3 with TRBJ2-7; 8 bases align to TRBD1. TRBV5-3 is an open reading frame whose function is uncertain. V was clipped by 0 bases and J by 6 bases; unmatched bases: 8. The CDR3 is made up of 15 amino acids.

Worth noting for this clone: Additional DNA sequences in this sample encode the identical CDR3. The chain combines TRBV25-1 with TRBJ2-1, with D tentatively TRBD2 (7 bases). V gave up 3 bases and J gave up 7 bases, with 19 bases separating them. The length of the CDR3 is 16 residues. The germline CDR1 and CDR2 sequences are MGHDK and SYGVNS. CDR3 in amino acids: CASSDNKGGGRNEQFF. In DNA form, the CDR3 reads TGTGCCAGCAGTGATAATAAGGGGGGGGGCCGGAATGAGCAGTTCTTC. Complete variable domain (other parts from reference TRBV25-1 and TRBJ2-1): EADIYQTPRYLVIGTGKKITLECSQTMGHDKMYWYQQDPGMELHLIHYSYGVNSTEKGDLSSESTVSRIRTEHFPLTLESARPSHTSQYLCASSDNKGGGRNEQFFGPGTRLTVL.

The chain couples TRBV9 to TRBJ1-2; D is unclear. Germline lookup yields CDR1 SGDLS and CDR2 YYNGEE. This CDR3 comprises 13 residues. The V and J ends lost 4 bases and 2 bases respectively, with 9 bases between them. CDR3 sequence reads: CASSPPGNYGYTF. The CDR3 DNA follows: TGTGCCAGCAGCCCGCCAGGCAACTATGGCTACACCTTC.

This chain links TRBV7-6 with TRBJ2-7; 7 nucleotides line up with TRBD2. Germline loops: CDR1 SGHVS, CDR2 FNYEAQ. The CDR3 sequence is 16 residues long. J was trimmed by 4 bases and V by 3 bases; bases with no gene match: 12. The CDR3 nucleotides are TGTGCCAGCAGCTTGGTGGGTGGCGGGAGAAGATACGAGCAGTACTTC. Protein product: CASSLVGGGRRYEQYF. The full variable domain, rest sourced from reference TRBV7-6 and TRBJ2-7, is GAGVSQSPRYKVTKRGQDVALRCDPISGHVSLYWYRQALGQGPEFLTYFNYEAQQDKSGLPNDRFSAERPEGSISTLTIQRTEQRDSAMYRCASSLVGGGRRYEQYFGPGTRLTVT.

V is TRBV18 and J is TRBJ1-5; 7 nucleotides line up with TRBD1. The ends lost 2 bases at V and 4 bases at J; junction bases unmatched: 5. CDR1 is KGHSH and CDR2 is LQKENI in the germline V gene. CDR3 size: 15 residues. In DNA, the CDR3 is TGTGCCAGCTCACCAGAACAGGGGAGGAATCAGCCCCAGCATTTT. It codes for CASSPEQGRNQPQHF.

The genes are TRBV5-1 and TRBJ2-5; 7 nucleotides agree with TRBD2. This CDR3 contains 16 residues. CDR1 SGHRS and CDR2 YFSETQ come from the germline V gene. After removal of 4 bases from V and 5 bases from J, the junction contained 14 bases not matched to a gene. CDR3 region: CASSPNGGLVGETQYF. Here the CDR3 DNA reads TGCGCCAGCAGCCCGAACGGAGGACTAGTCGGGGAGACCCAGTACTTC.

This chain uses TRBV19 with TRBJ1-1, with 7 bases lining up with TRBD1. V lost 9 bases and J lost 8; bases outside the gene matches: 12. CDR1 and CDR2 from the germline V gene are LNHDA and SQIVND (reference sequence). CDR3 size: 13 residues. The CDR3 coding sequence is TGTGCCAGCAATCCTCGACAGGGAAAGGAAGCTTTCTTT. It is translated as CASNPRQGKEAFF.

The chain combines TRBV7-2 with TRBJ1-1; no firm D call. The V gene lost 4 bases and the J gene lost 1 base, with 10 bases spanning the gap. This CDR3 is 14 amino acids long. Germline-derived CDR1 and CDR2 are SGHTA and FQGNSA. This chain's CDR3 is CASSSPRGNTEAFF. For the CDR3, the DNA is TGTGCCAGCAGCTCCCCCCGGGGGAACACTGAAGCTTTCTTT. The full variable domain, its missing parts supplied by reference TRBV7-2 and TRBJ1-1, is GAGVSQSPSNKVTEKGKDVELRCDPISGHTALYWYRQSLGQGLEFLIYFQGNSAPDKSGLPSDRFSAERTGGSVSTLTIQRTQQEDSAVYLCASSSPRGNTEAFFGQGTRLTVV.

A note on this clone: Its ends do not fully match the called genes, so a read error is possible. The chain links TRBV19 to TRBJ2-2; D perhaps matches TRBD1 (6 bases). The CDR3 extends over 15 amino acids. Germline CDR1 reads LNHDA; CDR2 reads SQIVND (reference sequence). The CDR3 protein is CASCMQGSNTGELFF. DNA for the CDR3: TGTGCCAGTTGTATGCAGGGGTCGAACACCGGGGAGCTGTTTTTT. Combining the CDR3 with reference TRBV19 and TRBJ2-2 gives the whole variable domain DGGITQSPKYLFRKEGQNVTLSCEQNLNHDAMYWYRQDPGQGLRLIYYSQIVNDFQKGDIAEGYSVSREKKESFPLTVTSAQKNPTAFYLCASCMQGSNTGELFFGEGSRLTVL.

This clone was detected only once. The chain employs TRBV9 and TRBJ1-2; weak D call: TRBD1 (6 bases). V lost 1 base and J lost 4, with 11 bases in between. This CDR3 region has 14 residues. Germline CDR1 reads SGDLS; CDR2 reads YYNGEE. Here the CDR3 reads CASSVLGHSYGYTF. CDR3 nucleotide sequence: TGTGCCAGCAGCGTACTGGGACATAGCTATGGCTACACCTTC.

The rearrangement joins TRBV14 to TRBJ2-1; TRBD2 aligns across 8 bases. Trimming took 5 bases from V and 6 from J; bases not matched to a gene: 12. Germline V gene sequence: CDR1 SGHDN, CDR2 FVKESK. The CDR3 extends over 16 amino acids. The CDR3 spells CASSLKPGLVANEQFF. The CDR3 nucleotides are TGTGCCAGCAGCTTGAAGCCGGGACTAGTAGCCAATGAGCAGTTCTTC.

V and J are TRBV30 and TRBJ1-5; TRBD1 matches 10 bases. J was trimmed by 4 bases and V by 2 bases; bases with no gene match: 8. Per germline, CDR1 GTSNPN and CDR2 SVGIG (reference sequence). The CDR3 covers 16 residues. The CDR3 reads CAWSKTGQGRNQPQHF. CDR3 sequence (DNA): TGTGCCTGGAGTAAAACGGGACAGGGGAGGAATCAGCCCCAGCATTTT.

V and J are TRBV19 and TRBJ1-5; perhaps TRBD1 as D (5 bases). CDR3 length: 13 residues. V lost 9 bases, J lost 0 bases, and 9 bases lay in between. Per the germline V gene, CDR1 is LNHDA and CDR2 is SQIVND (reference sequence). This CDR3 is CASRQYSNQPQHF. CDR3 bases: TGTGCCAGCAGACAGTATAGCAATCAGCCCCAGCATTTT.

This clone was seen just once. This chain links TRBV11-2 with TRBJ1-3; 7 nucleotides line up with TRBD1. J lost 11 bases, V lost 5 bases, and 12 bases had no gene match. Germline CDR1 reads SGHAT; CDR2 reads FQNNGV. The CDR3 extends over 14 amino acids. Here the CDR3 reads CASSTPGQLVPIYF. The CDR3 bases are TGTGCCAGCAGCACGCCGGGACAGCTCGTCCCCATATATTTT.

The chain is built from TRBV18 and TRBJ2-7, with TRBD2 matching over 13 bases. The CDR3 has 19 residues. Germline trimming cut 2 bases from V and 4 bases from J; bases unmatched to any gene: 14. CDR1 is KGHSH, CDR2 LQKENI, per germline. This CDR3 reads CASSPIPLAPGLAGYEQYF. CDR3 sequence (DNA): TGTGCCAGCTCACCAATTCCTTTGGCCCCGGGACTAGCGGGATACGAGCAGTACTTC.

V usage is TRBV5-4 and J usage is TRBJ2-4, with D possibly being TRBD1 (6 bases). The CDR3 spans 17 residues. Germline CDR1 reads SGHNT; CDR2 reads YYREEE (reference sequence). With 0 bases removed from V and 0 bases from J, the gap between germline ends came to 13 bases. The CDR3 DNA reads TGTGCCAGCAGCTTGGCCACAGGGCCACTAGCCAAAAACATTCAGTACTTC. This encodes CASSLATGPLAKNIQYF. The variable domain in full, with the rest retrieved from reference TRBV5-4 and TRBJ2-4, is ETGVTQSPTHLIKTRGQQVTLRCSSQSGHNTVSWYQQALGQGPQFIFQYYREEENGRGNFPPRFSGLQFPNYSSELNVNALELDDSALYLCASSLATGPLAKNIQYFGAGTRLSVL.

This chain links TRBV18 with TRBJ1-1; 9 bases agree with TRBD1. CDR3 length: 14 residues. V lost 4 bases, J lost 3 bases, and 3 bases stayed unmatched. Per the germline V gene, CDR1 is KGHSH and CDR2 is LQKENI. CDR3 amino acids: CASSRQGGYTEAFF. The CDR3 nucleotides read TGTGCCAGCTCACGACAGGGGGGGTACACTGAAGCTTTCTTT.

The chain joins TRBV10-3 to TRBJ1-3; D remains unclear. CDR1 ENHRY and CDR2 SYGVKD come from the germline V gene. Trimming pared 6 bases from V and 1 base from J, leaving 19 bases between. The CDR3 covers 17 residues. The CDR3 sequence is CAIRQAGLLGSGNTIYF. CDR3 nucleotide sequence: TGTGCCATCAGGCAGGCGGGCCTTCTGGGATCTGGAAACACCATATATTTT.

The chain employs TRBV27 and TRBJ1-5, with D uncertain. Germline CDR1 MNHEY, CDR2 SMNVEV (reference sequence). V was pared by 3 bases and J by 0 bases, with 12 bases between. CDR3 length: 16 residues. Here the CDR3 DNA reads TGTGCCAGCAGTTTTGGGGTCGGACTTAGCAATCAGCCCCAGCATTTT. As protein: CASSFGVGLSNQPQHF.

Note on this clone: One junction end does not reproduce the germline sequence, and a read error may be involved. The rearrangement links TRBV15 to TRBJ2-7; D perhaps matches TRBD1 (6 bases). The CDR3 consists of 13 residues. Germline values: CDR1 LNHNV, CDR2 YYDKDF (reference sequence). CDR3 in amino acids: CATSRGGGWSMHF. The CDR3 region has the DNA TGTGCCACCAGCAGAGGAGGGGGATGGAGTATGCACTTC. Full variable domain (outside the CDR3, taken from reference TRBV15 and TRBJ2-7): DAMVIQNPRYQVTQFGKPVTLSCSQTLNHNVMYWYQQKSSQAPKLLFHYYDKDFNNEADTPDNFQSRRPNTSFCFLDIRSPGLGDTAMYLCATSRGGGWSMHFGPGTRLTVT.

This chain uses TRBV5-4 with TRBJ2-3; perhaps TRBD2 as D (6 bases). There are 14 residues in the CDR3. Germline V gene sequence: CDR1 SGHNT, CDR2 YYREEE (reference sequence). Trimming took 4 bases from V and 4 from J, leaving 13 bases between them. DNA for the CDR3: TGTGCCAGCAGCCCCCCGGAGGGCCCAGATACGCAGTATTTT. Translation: CASSPPEGPDTQYF.

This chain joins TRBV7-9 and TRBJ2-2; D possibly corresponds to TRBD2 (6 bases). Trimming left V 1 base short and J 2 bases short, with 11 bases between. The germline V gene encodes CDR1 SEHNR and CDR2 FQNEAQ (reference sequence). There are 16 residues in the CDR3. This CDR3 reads CASSLVVGLNTGELFF. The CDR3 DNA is TGTGCCAGCAGCTTAGTCGTGGGACTTAACACCGGGGAGCTGTTTTTT.

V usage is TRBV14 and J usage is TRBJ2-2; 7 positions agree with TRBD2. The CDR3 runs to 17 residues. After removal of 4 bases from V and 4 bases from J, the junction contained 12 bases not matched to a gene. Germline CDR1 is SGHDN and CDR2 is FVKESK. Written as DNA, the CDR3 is TGTGCCAGCAGCCGGGCCCGGGGGGTTAGGAGCACCGGGGAGCTGTTTTTT. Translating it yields CASSRARGVRSTGELFF.

CDR3 coding DNA: TGCGCCAGCAGTGAGGGCTCATCTGGAAACACCATATATTTT. It translates to CASSEGSSGNTIYF. The chain carries TRBV5-1 and TRBJ1-3, with unresolved D. V was cut by 5 bases and J by 1 base, with 10 bases left in between. In germline, CDR1 is SGHRS, CDR2 YFSETQ. This CDR3 has 14 residues.

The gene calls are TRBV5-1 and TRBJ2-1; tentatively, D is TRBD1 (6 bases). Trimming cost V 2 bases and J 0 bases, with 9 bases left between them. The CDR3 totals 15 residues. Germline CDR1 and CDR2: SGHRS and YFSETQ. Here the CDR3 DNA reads TGCGCCAGCAGCTTCGGACAGAGCTCCTACAATGAGCAGTTCTTC. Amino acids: CASSFGQSSYNEQFF.